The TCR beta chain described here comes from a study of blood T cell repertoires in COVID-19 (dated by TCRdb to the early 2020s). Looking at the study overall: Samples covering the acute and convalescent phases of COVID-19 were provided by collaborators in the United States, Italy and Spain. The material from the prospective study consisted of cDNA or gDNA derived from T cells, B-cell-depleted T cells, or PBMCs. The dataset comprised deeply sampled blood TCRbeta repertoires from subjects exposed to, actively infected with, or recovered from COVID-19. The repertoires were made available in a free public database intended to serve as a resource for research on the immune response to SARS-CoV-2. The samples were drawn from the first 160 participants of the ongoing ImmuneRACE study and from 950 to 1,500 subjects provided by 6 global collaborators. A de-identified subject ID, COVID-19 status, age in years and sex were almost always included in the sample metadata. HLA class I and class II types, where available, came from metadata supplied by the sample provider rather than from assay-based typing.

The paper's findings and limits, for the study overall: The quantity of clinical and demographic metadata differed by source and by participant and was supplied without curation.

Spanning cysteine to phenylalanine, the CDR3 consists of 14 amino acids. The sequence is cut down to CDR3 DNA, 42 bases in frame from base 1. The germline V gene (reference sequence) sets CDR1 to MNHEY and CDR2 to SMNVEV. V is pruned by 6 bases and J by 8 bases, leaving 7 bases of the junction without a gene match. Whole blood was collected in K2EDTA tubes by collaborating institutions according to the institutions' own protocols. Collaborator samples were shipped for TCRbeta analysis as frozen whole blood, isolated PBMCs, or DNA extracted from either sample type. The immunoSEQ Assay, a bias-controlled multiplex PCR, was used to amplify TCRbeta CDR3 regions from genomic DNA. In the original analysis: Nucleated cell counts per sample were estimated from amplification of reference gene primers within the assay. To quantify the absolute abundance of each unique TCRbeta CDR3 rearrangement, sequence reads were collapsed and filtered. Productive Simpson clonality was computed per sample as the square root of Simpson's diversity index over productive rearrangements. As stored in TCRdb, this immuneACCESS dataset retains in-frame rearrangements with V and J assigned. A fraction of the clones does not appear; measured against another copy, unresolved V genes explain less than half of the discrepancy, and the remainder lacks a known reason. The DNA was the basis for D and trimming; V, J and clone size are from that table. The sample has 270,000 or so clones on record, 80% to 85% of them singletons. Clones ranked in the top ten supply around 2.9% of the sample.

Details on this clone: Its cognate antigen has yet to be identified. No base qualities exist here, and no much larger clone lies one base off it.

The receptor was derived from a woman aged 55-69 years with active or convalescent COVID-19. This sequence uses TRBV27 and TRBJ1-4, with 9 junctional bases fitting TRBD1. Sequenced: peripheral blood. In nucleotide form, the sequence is TGTGCCAGCAGGGGTGGGACAGGGCGAGAAAAACTGTTTTTT. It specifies CASRGGTGREKLFF.